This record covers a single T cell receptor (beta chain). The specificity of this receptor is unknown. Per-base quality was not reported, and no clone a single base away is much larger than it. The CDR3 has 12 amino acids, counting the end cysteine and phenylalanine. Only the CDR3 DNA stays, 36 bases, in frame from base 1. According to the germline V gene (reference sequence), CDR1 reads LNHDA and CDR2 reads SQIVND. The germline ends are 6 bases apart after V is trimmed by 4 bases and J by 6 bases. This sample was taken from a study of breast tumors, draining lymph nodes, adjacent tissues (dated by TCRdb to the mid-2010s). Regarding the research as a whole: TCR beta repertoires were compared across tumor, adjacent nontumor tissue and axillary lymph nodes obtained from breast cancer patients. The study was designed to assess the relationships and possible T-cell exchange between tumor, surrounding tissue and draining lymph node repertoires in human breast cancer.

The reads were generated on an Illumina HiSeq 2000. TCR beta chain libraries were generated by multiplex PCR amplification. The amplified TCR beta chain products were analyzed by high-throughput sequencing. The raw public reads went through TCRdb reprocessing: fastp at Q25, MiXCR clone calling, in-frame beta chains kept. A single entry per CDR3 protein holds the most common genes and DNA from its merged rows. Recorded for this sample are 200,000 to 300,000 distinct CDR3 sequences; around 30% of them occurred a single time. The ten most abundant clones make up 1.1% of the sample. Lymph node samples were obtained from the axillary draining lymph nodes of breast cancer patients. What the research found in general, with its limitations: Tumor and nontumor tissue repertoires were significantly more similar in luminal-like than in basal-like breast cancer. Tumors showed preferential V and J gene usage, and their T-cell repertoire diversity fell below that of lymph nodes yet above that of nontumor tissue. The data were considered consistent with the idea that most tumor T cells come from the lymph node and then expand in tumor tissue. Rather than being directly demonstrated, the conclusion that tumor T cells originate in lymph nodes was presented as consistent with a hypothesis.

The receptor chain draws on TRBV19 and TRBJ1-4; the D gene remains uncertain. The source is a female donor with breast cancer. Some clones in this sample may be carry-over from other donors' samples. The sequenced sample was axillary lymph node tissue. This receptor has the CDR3 CASSTAHEKLFF. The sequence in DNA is TGTGCCAGTAGTACGGCCCATGAAAAACTGTTTTTT.